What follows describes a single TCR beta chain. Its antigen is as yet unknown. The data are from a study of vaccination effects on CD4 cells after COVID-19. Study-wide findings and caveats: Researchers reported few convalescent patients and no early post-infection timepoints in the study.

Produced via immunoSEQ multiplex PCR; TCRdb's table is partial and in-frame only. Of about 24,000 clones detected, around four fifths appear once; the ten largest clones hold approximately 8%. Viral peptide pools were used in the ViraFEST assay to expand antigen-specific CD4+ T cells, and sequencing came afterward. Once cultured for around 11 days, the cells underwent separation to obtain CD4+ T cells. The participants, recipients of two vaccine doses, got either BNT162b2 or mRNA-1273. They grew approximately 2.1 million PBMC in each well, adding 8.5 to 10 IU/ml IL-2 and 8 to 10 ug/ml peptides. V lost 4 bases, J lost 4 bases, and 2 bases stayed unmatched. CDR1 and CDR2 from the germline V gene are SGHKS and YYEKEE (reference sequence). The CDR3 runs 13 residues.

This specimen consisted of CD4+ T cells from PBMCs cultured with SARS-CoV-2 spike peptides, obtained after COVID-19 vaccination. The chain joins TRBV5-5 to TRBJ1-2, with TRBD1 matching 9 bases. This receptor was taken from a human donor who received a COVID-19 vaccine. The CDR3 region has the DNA TGTGCCAGCAGCCCGACAGGGGGCTATGGCTACACCTTC. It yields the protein CASSPTGGYGYTF.